What follows describes a single TCR beta chain. Assay: immunoSEQ multiplex PCR; the TCRdb copy retains only in-frame clones and omits some. The data contain tens of thousands of clones, 92% of them singletons. The sample originates from a study of T cell changes during pregnancy in multiple sclerosis. The ends lost 5 bases at V and 0 bases at J; junction bases unmatched: 6. There are 15 residues in the CDR3. The germline V gene encodes CDR1 MNHNS and CDR2 SASEGT. This chain links TRBV6-1 with TRBJ1-1; TRBD1 agrees at 7 bases. This clonotype was sampled from a female donor with multiple sclerosis, enrolled in a pregnancy study. The specimen comprised peripheral blood, sampled after pregnancy. CDR3 nucleotides: TGTGCCAGCAGTAGCAGGGGGTGGATGAACACTGAAGCTTTCTTT. Translating it yields CASSSRGWMNTEAFF.